These 25 T cell receptor beta chains were all obtained from the same sample, sequenced in a study of cytomegalovirus exposure and HLA in healthy donors. 60 Vbeta and 13 Jbeta primers were used in PCR. TCRdb keeps only in-frame clones here, not all; method: immunoSEQ multiplex PCR. The table has fewer than 85,000 clones, approximately 82% seen once. The sample consisted of PBMCs. The receptors were sampled from a man in his 70s in good health and CMV-seropositive.

The chain combines TRBV9 with TRBJ2-3; 9 nucleotides agree with TRBD1. V lost 0 bases, J lost 6 bases, and 5 bases stayed unmatched. The germline gives CDR1 SGDLS, CDR2 YYNGEE. CDR3 length equals 15 residues. The CDR3 DNA reads TGTGCCAGCAGCGTAGTGGGGGACAGGGCGGATACGCAGTATTTT. Translation: CASSVVGDRADTQYF.

The chain uses TRBV28 and TRBJ2-7, with D maybe TRBD2 (6 bases). Germline assignment: CDR1 MDHEN and CDR2 SYDVKM. V shed 4 bases and J shed 0 bases, with 10 bases lying between them. This CDR3 is 14 amino acids long. The CDR3 region is CASSSDGSSYEQYF. The CDR3 DNA is TGTGCCAGCAGTTCTGACGGGAGCTCCTACGAGCAGTACTTC.

The genes are TRBV30 and TRBJ2-1; unclear D gene. The germline V and J ends were trimmed by 3 bases and 0 bases, with 12 bases remaining between them. CDR1 and CDR2 from the germline V gene are GTSNPN and SVGIG (reference sequence). The CDR3 has 15 amino acids. CDR3 DNA: TGTGCCTGGAGATTTGAAGCGAGCTCCTACAATGAGCAGTTCTTC. It specifies CAWRFEASSYNEQFF.

The rearrangement joins TRBV28 to TRBJ2-1; 11 nucleotides line up with TRBD2. The CDR3 has 14 amino acids. The germline V gene has CDR1 MDHEN and CDR2 SYDVKM. V shed 4 bases and J 7 bases; nucleotides not matched to a gene: 3. CDR3 protein: CASSWTSGFNEQFF. The CDR3 nucleotides read TGTGCCAGCAGTTGGACTAGCGGGTTTAATGAGCAGTTCTTC.

This chain links TRBV18 with TRBJ2-5; the match to TRBD2 covers 7 bases. The CDR3 runs to 15 residues. With V trimmed by 6 bases and J by 5 bases, 12 bases remained unmatched. Germline CDR1 KGHSH, CDR2 LQKENI. CDR3 nucleotides: TGTGCCAGCTCCACCACAAACGGGAGGTGGGAGACCCAGTACTTC. As protein: CASSTTNGRWETQYF.

CDR3 coding DNA: TGTGCCAGCAGCCCGCCTAGCGCCGAGCAGTACTTC. Its translation is CASSPPSAEQYF. The chain combines TRBV7-9 with TRBJ2-7; D is possibly TRBD2 (6 bases). Deletions cut 5 bases from V and 6 bases from J, with 11 bases between. The CDR3 has 12 amino acids. CDR1 and CDR2 from the germline V gene are SEHNR and FQNEAQ (reference sequence). The entire variable domain, with the rest obtained from reference TRBV7-9 and TRBJ2-7, is as follows: DTGVSQNPRHKITKRGQNVTFRCDPISEHNRLYWYRQTLGQGPEFLTYFQNEAQLEKSRLLSDRFSAERPKGSFSTLEIQRTEQGDSAMYLCASSPPSAEQYFGPGTRLTVT.

In its sample, this clone was seen a few times. The chain recombines TRBV6-5 with TRBJ1-6; 8 bases map to TRBD1. The V segment lost 5 bases and the J segment 7 bases; nucleotides outside the gene matches: 4. The germline CDR1 and CDR2 sequences are MNHEY and SVGAGI. The CDR3 runs 14 residues. In DNA, the CDR3 is TGTGCCAGCAGTCGGACAGGGTCGAATTCACCCCTCCACTTT. It specifies CASSRTGSNSPLHF.

The J gene is TRBJ2-6, the V gene TRBV2, with D possibly being TRBD2 (6 bases). This CDR3 is 14 amino acids long. Germline V gives CDR1 SNHLY, CDR2 FYNNEI. The V and J ends lost 8 bases and 0 bases respectively, with 8 bases between them. The CDR3 loop reads CASGGVSGANVLTF. CDR3 sequence (DNA): TGTGCCAGCGGCGGGGTCTCTGGGGCCAACGTCCTGACTTTC.

The J gene is TRBJ2-5, the V gene TRBV9; a weak D match, TRBD2 (7 bases). V lost 4 bases, J lost 5 bases, and 18 bases lay in between. Germline V lookup: CDR1 SGDLS, CDR2 YYNGEE. The CDR3 runs 15 residues. CDR3 amino acids: CASSPTTSTGETQYF. The CDR3 DNA is TGTGCCAGCAGCCCCACGACTAGCACAGGGGAGACCCAGTACTTC.

V gene TRBV7-3 combines with J gene TRBJ2-3; 9 bases align to TRBD2. The CDR3 sequence is 15 residues long. Germline V gene sequence: CDR1 SGHTA, CDR2 FQGTGA. The V segment lost 5 bases and the J segment 3 bases; nucleotides outside the gene matches: 6. The CDR3: CASSRIAGVTDTQYF. In DNA form, the CDR3 reads TGTGCCAGCAGCCGCATAGCGGGAGTTACAGATACGCAGTATTTT.

V is TRBV4-1 and J is TRBJ2-5; D uncertain. V gave up 2 bases and J gave up 3 bases, with 7 bases separating them. The CDR3 is 13 amino acids. Looked up from germline, CDR1 is MGHRA and CDR2 is YSYEKL. CDR3 bases: TGCGCCAGCAGCCAACGAAGAGAAGAGACCCAGTACTTC. Its protein is CASSQRREETQYF.

The chain employs TRBV28 and TRBJ1-5; D might be TRBD1 (6 bases). Between the trimmed V and J ends, which lost 6 bases and 6 bases, there was a span of 15 bases. The CDR3 runs to 14 residues. Looked up from germline, CDR1 is MDHEN and CDR2 is SYDVKM. CDR3 coding DNA: TGTGCCAGCAGCCAGACAGGCATCGGTCAGCCCCAGCATTTT. Its translation: CASSQTGIGQPQHF.

The V and J genes are TRBV6-4 and TRBJ2-1; D not resolved. CDR1 and CDR2 from the germline V gene are MRHNA and SNTAGT. Trimming pared 3 bases from V and 5 bases from J, leaving 11 bases between. The CDR3 length is 14 residues. CDR3 amino acids: CASSDSYINNEQFF. The CDR3 nucleotides read TGTGCCAGCAGTGATTCATACATCAACAATGAGCAGTTCTTC.

The rearrangement uses TRBV6-6 and TRBJ1-5, with 10 bases identical to TRBD1. The CDR3 is made up of 14 amino acids. After removal of 4 bases from V and 5 bases from J, the junction contained 2 bases not matched to a gene. CDR1 and CDR2 (germline): MNHNY, SVGAGI (reference sequence). CDR3 in DNA: TGTGCCAGCAGTTTCGGGACAGGGGATCAGCCCCAGCATTTT. This sequence encodes CASSFGTGDQPQHF.

The CDR3 sequence: CATSSQDTQYF. As DNA, the CDR3 is TGTGCCACCAGCAGCCAAGATACGCAGTATTTT. V usage is TRBV15 and J usage is TRBJ2-3, with D unclear. Trimming stripped 3 bases from V and 5 bases from J, with 3 bases between. Germline V gene lookup returns CDR1 LNHNV and CDR2 YYDKDF (reference sequence). The CDR3 totals 11 residues.

The chain uses TRBV4-2 and TRBJ2-7, with 12 bases fitting TRBD1. V lost 1 base and J lost 4; bases outside the gene matches: 8. The CDR3 has 17 amino acids. CDR1 is LGHNA and CDR2 is YNFKEQ in the germline V gene. CDR3 protein: CASSQVGDRGRGYEQYF. CDR3 bases: TGTGCCAGCAGCCAAGTTGGGGACAGGGGGCGAGGTTACGAGCAGTACTTC.

The chain uses TRBV11-2 and TRBJ2-1, with 8 positions matching TRBD2. This CDR3 is built from 18 residues. Trimming at V came to 0 bases and at J to 10 bases, leaving 17 bases not matched to a gene. Germline V gene lookup returns CDR1 SGHAT and CDR2 FQNNGV. CDR3 protein: CASSLESYAGGPLREQFF. CDR3 coding DNA: TGTGCCAGCAGCTTAGAGAGTTATGCGGGGGGCCCCCTCAGGGAGCAGTTCTTC.

V is TRBV5-4 and J is TRBJ2-1; a weak D match, TRBD2 (6 bases). The germline V gene has CDR1 SGHNT and CDR2 YYREEE (reference sequence). This CDR3 has 16 residues. Trimming shortened V by 4 bases and J by 0 bases, and 14 bases separated the two germline ends. DNA for the CDR3: TGTGCCAGCAGCGGGGGGTCTGGGAGCTCCTACAATGAGCAGTTCTTC. Encoded protein: CASSGGSGSSYNEQFF.

The J gene is TRBJ2-7, the V gene TRBV5-1; D remains ambiguous. Per germline, CDR1 SGHRS and CDR2 YFSETQ. The CDR3 length is 14 residues. The V and J ends lost 0 bases and 0 bases respectively, with 7 bases between them. The CDR3 is CASSLVVSSYEQYF. CDR3 nucleotide sequence: TGCGCCAGCAGCTTGGTGGTTAGCTCCTACGAGCAGTACTTC.

This sequence joins TRBV10-1 and TRBJ2-1; 13 bases map to TRBD2. This CDR3 spans 14 amino acids. The V segment lost 5 bases and the J segment 10 bases; nucleotides outside the gene matches: 5. The germline V gene has CDR1 WNHNN and CDR2 SYGVQD (reference sequence). CDR3 sequence reads: CASSRTSGSPEQFF. The CDR3 DNA is TGCGCCAGCAGTCGGACTAGCGGGAGCCCCGAGCAGTTCTTC.

V is TRBV11-2 and J is TRBJ1-2, with 8 nucleotides matching TRBD1. The J segment lost 6 bases and the V segment lost 1 base, leaving 13 bases of the junction unmatched. Germline loops: CDR1 SGHAT, CDR2 FQNNGV. The CDR3 covers 17 residues. The CDR3 DNA follows: TGTGCCAGCAGCTTAGTCCTCGGACAGGGCCTTAGTCATGGCTACACCTTC. It is translated as CASSLVLGQGLSHGYTF.

The CDR3 sequence: CASSQDRGTRMTNEKLFF. As DNA, the CDR3 is TGTGCCAGCAGCCAAGACAGGGGGACGCGGATGACTAATGAAAAACTGTTTTTT. This chain links TRBV4-2 with TRBJ1-4; TRBD1 matches at 7 bases. Germline V CDR1 and CDR2: LGHNA, YNFKEQ. CDR3 length equals 18 residues. The trim removed 0 bases at V and 2 bases at J, leaving 9 bases unmatched.

This chain uses TRBV7-9 with TRBJ1-2; D perhaps matches TRBD1 (5 bases). The CDR3 has 14 residues. Trimming removed 7 bases at V and 5 bases at J, with 17 bases between. Germline lookup yields CDR1 SEHNR and CDR2 FQNEAQ (reference sequence). CDR3 DNA sequence: TGTGCCAGCACCAAAGGAGGAGGGGAGTATGGCTACACCTTC. Protein product: CASTKGGGEYGYTF.

The chain joins TRBV6-1 to TRBJ2-1; 9 bases align to TRBD1. Germline loops: CDR1 MNHNS, CDR2 SASEGT. CDR3 length: 14 residues. The junction had 7 bases not matched to a gene; V was cut back by 8 bases and J by 5 bases. DNA of the CDR3: TGTGCCAGCCCGGGACAGGGTTCCCACAATGAGCAGTTCTTC. It is translated as CASPGQGSHNEQFF.

The chain carries TRBV10-3 and TRBJ2-4; D perhaps matches TRBD2 (7 bases). This CDR3 is built from 14 residues. Germline V gene sequence: CDR1 ENHRY, CDR2 SYGVKD. V was clipped by 0 bases and J by 7 bases, with 10 bases between them. Written as DNA, the CDR3 is TGTGCCATCAGTGAGTCAACGGGGGGCAACATTCAGTACTTC. It encodes CAISESTGGNIQYF.